The 29 T cell receptor beta chains presented below share a single source sample, sequenced in a study of Ad26.COV2.S vaccination and SARS-CoV-2 variants. The treatment here: about 20 received Ad26.COV2.S at low or high dose, single or two shots; several received placebo; per-sample allocation not given. Samples analyzed were those drawn on day 63 after the first vaccine or placebo injection. Repertoires were generated with immunoSEQ multiplex PCR, while TCRdb's copy carries only in-frame clones and drops some. Of 440,000 or so clones listed, roughly 87% are singletons. This sample comprised peripheral blood, obtained in a trial of Ad26.COV2.S vaccine versus placebo. These receptors were obtained from a person aged 18-60 years who received the Ad26.COV2.S COVID-19 vaccine or a placebo.

The chain recombines TRBV19 with TRBJ2-1; D is possibly TRBD2 (5 bases). The CDR3 extends over 16 amino acids. Germline V CDR1 and CDR2: LNHDA, SQIVND (reference sequence). V lost 1 base and J lost 0, with 10 bases in between. This CDR3 is CASSIGGPSSYNEQFF. Here the CDR3 DNA reads TGTGCCAGTAGTATAGGCGGGCCGAGCTCCTACAATGAGCAGTTCTTC.

This chain connects TRBV7-3 to TRBJ2-2, with TRBD2 as a possible D gene (5 bases). The CDR3 has 19 residues. Germline-derived CDR1 and CDR2 are SGHTA and FQGTGA. Trimming took 0 bases from V and 4 from J, leaving 21 bases between them. This CDR3 reads CASSLTTASTSGGTGELFF. The CDR3, as DNA: TGTGCCAGCAGCTTAACGACCGCTTCGACCAGCGGTGGCACCGGGGAGCTGTTTTTT.

The chain joins TRBV24-1 to TRBJ2-3; TRBD2 matches at 10 bases. The trim removed 8 bases at V and 8 bases at J, leaving 9 bases unmatched. The CDR3 extends over 14 amino acids. Germline V gene sequence: CDR1 KGHDR, CDR2 SFDVKD. The CDR3 loop reads CATMSSGSGGTQYF. The CDR3 region has the DNA TGTGCCACCATGTCTAGCGGGAGTGGAGGTACGCAGTATTTT.

The V call is TRBV28, the J call TRBJ1-2, with TRBD1 matching over 10 bases. Trimming removed 5 bases from V and 3 bases from J; junction bases left unmatched: 9. From germline, CDR1 is MDHEN and CDR2 SYDVKM. The CDR3 extends over 16 amino acids. CDR3 bases: TGTGCCAGCAGTCGGGCGGGGACAGGGGACGACTATGGCTACACCTTC. Protein: CASSRAGTGDDYGYTF.

The chain combines TRBV28 with TRBJ2-3, with D unclear. Trimming took off 6 bases at V and 3 bases at J, with 13 bases between the two ends. Germline assignment: CDR1 MDHEN and CDR2 SYDVKM. The CDR3 has 14 residues. CDR3 in amino acids: CASSRNAGTDTQYF. For the CDR3, the DNA is TGTGCCAGCAGCCGAAACGCTGGGACAGATACGCAGTATTTT.

The V gene is TRBV6-5, the J gene TRBJ1-5; D gene unclear. The V gene's germline CDR1 is MNHEY and CDR2 SVGAGI. The CDR3 totals 12 residues. Trimming pared 1 base from V and 9 bases from J, leaving 7 bases between. The chain's CDR3 is CASSYLNGPQHF. The CDR3, as DNA: TGTGCCAGCAGTTACTTGAATGGGCCCCAGCATTTT.

This chain links TRBV4-2 with TRBJ1-2; possibly TRBD1 for D (6 bases). The CDR3 has 15 amino acids. Trimming stripped 0 bases from V and 0 bases from J, with 8 bases between. Germline CDR1 is LGHNA and CDR2 is YNFKEQ. CDR3 sequence: CASSQEQGPNYGYTF. In nucleotides, the CDR3 is TGTGCCAGCAGCCAAGAGCAGGGGCCTAACTATGGCTACACCTTC.

This clone is a singleton in its sample. Other DNA sequences in the sample encode the same CDR3. This rearrangement joins TRBV9 to TRBJ2-1; 7 bases line up with TRBD2. CDR3 length: 14 amino acids. J was trimmed by 0 bases and V by 3 bases; bases with no gene match: 0. Germline-derived CDR1 and CDR2 are SGDLS and YYNGEE. This CDR3 is CASSASGSYNEQFF. In DNA form, the CDR3 reads TGTGCCAGCAGCGCTAGCGGCTCCTACAATGAGCAGTTCTTC.

The V and J genes are TRBV9 and TRBJ2-1, with TRBD2 matching over 8 bases. The germline gives CDR1 SGDLS, CDR2 YYNGEE. The CDR3 is 16 residues long. The V and J ends lost 0 bases and 4 bases, in that order; junction bases with no gene match: 6. CDR3: CASSVGGSGMYNEQFF. In DNA, the CDR3 is TGTGCCAGCAGCGTAGGCGGTAGCGGGATGTACAATGAGCAGTTCTTC.

This chain links TRBV30 with TRBJ1-1, with D tentatively TRBD1 (6 bases). In germline, CDR1 is GTSNPN, CDR2 SVGIG (reference sequence). The CDR3 extends over 16 amino acids. V lost 0 bases and J 0 bases, leaving 14 bases between the germline ends. CDR3 nucleotide sequence: TGTGCCTGGAGTGTATGGGGGGGCCCTATGAACACTGAAGCTTTCTTT. Amino acids: CAWSVWGGPMNTEAFF.

The CDR3 spells CASSRKVRDDTYEQYF. CDR3 DNA sequence: TGTGCCAGCAGCCGCAAGGTCCGGGACGATACCTACGAGCAGTACTTC. The rearrangement links TRBV4-2 to TRBJ2-7; D possibly uses TRBD1 or TRBD2 (5 bases each). Germline V gene data show CDR1 as LGHNA and CDR2 as YNFKEQ. There are 16 residues in the CDR3. V lost 4 bases and J lost 2, with 18 bases in between.

This chain links TRBV27 with TRBJ2-3, with 8 bases fitting TRBD2. The CDR3 spans 15 residues. J was trimmed by 3 bases and V by 8 bases; bases with no gene match: 10. The germline gives CDR1 MNHEY, CDR2 SMNVEV (reference sequence). The CDR3 sequence is CASGLAQRRTDTQYF. In nucleotides, the CDR3 is TGTGCCAGCGGACTAGCACAGCGAAGGACAGATACGCAGTATTTT.

V is TRBV10-1 and J is TRBJ2-7; D tentatively reads TRBD1 or TRBD2 (5 bases each). The CDR3 extends over 13 amino acids. Trimming removed 5 bases from V and 2 bases from J, with 10 bases in between. CDR1 and CDR2 (germline): WNHNN, SYGVQD (reference sequence). The CDR3 nucleotides are TGCGCCAGCAGTCGAGGGGTTGCCTACGAGCAGTACTTC. Translated, it gives CASSRGVAYEQYF.

This rearrangement joins TRBV4-3 to TRBJ2-3; D remains unclear. The CDR3 has 13 residues. Germline V gives CDR1 LGHNA, CDR2 YSLEER. The V end lost 1 base, the J end lost 5 bases, and 7 bases lay between the germline ends. DNA of the CDR3: TGCGCCAGCAGCCAAGTAAGGATAGATACGCAGTATTTT. Translating it yields CASSQVRIDTQYF.

The table lists this clone with a count of one. The genes are TRBV9 and TRBJ2-7, with 7 bases lining up with TRBD2. The CDR3 length is 12 residues. CDR1 and CDR2 (germline): SGDLS, YYNGEE. Germline trimming cut 3 bases from V and 6 bases from J; bases unmatched to any gene: 3. Here the CDR3 DNA reads TGTGCCAGCAGCGCCGGCGGGGGCGAGCAGTACTTC. It is translated as CASSAGGGEQYF.

The chain joins TRBV29-1 to TRBJ2-3, with 13 bases aligning to TRBD2. Germline CDR1 reads SQVTM; CDR2 reads ANQGSEA. The CDR3 has 16 amino acids. With 6 bases clipped from V and 3 bases from J, the junction kept 9 bases outside the gene matches. CDR3 sequence (DNA): TGCAGCGTGGGGGCGGGACTAGCGGGATGGACAGATACGCAGTATTTT. Translation: CSVGAGLAGWTDTQYF.

This clone occurred once. The DNA for the CDR3 is TGTGCCAGCAGCTTCGCCGGGACAGGAGAAAAACTGTTTTTT. Translated, it gives CASSFAGTGEKLFF. This chain uses TRBV7-9 with TRBJ1-4, with 8 bases aligning to TRBD1. This CDR3 is built from 14 residues. CDR1 and CDR2 from the germline V gene are SEHNR and FQNEAQ (reference sequence). Trimming cost V 3 bases and J 8 bases; bases outside gene matches: 5.

The gene calls are TRBV7-9 and TRBJ2-7; D may be TRBD1 or TRBD2 (5 bases each). V was cut by 5 bases and J by 3 bases, with 20 bases left in between. The CDR3 consists of 16 residues. Germline loops: CDR1 SEHNR, CDR2 FQNEAQ (reference sequence). CDR3 DNA: TGTGCCAGCAGCCGCGGGTTGGGGGTTGCGGTCTACGAGCAGTACTTC. Translating gives CASSRGLGVAVYEQYF.

This chain joins TRBV9 and TRBJ2-2, with a possible D match to TRBD1 (5 bases). The CDR3 consists of 12 residues. V was pared by 7 bases and J by 6 bases, with 10 bases between. The germline CDR1 and CDR2 sequences are SGDLS and YYNGEE. The CDR3 loop is CASSDSPGELFF. CDR3 DNA: TGTGCCAGCTCCGACAGTCCCGGGGAGCTGTTTTTT.

This sequence joins TRBV18 and TRBJ2-7; perhaps TRBD1 as D (5 bases). From germline, CDR1 is KGHSH and CDR2 LQKENI. V was pared by 6 bases and J by 9 bases, with 21 bases between. The CDR3 is 14 amino acids. The CDR3 here is CASSHDARVIGQYF. The DNA of the CDR3 is TGTGCCAGCTCCCATGATGCCAGGGTAATCGGGCAGTACTTC. The whole variable domain, remainder taken from reference TRBV18 and TRBJ2-7, is NAGVMQNPRHLVRRRGQEARLRCSPMKGHSHVYWYRQLPEEGLKFMVYLQKENIIDESGMPKERFSAEFPKEGPSILRIQQVVRGDSAAYFCASSHDARVIGQYFGPGTRLTVT.

V usage is TRBV27 and J usage is TRBJ2-1; 7 nucleotides agree with TRBD1. Unmatched junction bases numbered 18, after V lost 5 bases and J lost 5 bases. CDR1 is MNHEY, CDR2 SMNVEV, per germline (reference sequence). The CDR3 totals 18 residues. CDR3 nucleotide sequence: TGTGCCAGCAGTCTCTACAGAGGGACAGCGCTTCGGGACAATGAGCAGTTCTTC. It translates to CASSLYRGTALRDNEQFF.

The chain carries TRBV7-2 and TRBJ2-2, with D unclear. The CDR3 sequence is 14 residues long. Trimming shortened V by 1 base and J by 6 bases, and 9 bases separated the two germline ends. From germline, CDR1 is SGHTA and CDR2 FQGNSA. The CDR3 is CASSLGPASGELFF. The DNA for the CDR3 is TGTGCCAGCAGCTTAGGGCCAGCTTCCGGGGAGCTGTTTTTT.

The genes are TRBV28 and TRBJ2-7, with TRBD2 identical over 9 bases. This CDR3 spans 16 amino acids. Trimming cost V 6 bases and J 4 bases; bases outside gene matches: 13. Germline CDR1 and CDR2: MDHEN and SYDVKM. CDR3: CASSSPGISGRYEQYF. The CDR3 DNA sequence: TGTGCCAGCAGCTCCCCGGGAATTAGCGGGAGATACGAGCAGTACTTC.

This chain uses TRBV6-4 with TRBJ2-1, with TRBD2 identical over 7 bases. In germline, CDR1 is MRHNA, CDR2 SNTAGT. V trimming: 5 bases; J trimming: 8 bases; junction bases outside the gene matches: 12. The CDR3 runs to 15 residues. The DNA of the CDR3 is TGTGCCAGCAGTAACGGGGGAGGGACTCCGGATGAGCAGTTCTTC. Encoded protein: CASSNGGGTPDEQFF.

The chain combines TRBV10-3 with TRBJ2-3; 7 bases fit TRBD2. CDR3 length equals 16 residues. CDR1 and CDR2 (germline): ENHRY, SYGVKD. The V segment lost 3 bases and the J segment 8 bases; nucleotides outside the gene matches: 14. This chain's CDR3 is CAISEPRGGEPGTQYF. CDR3 DNA sequence: TGTGCCATCAGTGAACCTAGGGGAGGGGAACCAGGTACGCAGTATTTT.

The chain combines TRBV5-6 with TRBJ2-3; 8 positions agree with TRBD2. Germline CDR1 and CDR2: SGHDT and YYEEEE. Germline trimming cut 5 bases from V and 5 bases from J; bases unmatched to any gene: 10. This CDR3 has 15 residues. CDR3 nucleotides: TGTGCCAGCAGAGCTAGCGGGTCTAAGAGAGATACGCAGTATTTT. Encoded protein: CASRASGSKRDTQYF.

The chain is built from TRBV4-3 and TRBJ1-3; D is perhaps TRBD1 (5 bases). Germline CDR1 LGHNA, CDR2 YSLEER. The CDR3 length is 17 residues. V lost 1 base and J lost 0, with 13 bases in between. The CDR3 is CASSQVWGLSSGNTIYF. The CDR3 coding sequence is TGCGCCAGCAGCCAAGTTTGGGGACTGAGCTCTGGAAACACCATATATTTT.

The count of this clone is one. The chain has TRBV2 and TRBJ2-1; a possible D gene is TRBD2 (5 bases). V lost 9 bases and J lost 5, with 20 bases in between. The CDR3 totals 15 residues. Germline V lookup: CDR1 SNHLY, CDR2 FYNNEI. The CDR3 protein is CASVSRLATNNEQFF. Here the CDR3 DNA reads TGTGCCAGTGTATCTAGGTTAGCGACGAACAATGAGCAGTTCTTC.

The chain combines TRBV14 with TRBJ1-2; 9 bases match TRBD1. Per the germline V gene, CDR1 is SGHDN and CDR2 is FVKESK. The CDR3 is 15 residues long. V was pared by 4 bases and J by 7 bases, with 10 bases of the junction left unmatched. The CDR3 region has the DNA TGTGCCAGCAGCCGATATACAGGGGGCCCAGGTGGCTACACCTTC. As protein: CASSRYTGGPGGYTF.